This entry lists 17 T cell receptor beta chains sequenced from one sample in a study of identical twins. TCRdb called the 5' RACE reads again in MiXCR, with one record for every CDR3 protein. The sample lists approximately 680,000 distinct CDR3 sequences; around 7.5% were seen once. The same data also went into a second study, on yellow fever vaccine responses in identical twins.

Sequencing was performed on PBMCs. Source of these receptors: a woman aged 18-29 years in good health.

This clonotype appeared a few times. The J gene is TRBJ2-2, the V gene TRBV20-1, with D possibly being TRBD2 (6 bases). The CDR3 covers 17 residues. Germline values: CDR1 DFQATT, CDR2 SNEGSKA (reference sequence). Trimming took off 0 bases at V and 0 bases at J, with 14 bases between the two ends. In nucleotides, the CDR3 is TGCAGTGCTAGAGATCGGCGGGGACCCACGAACACCGGGGAGCTGTTTTTT. Its protein product is CSARDRRGPTNTGELFF.

This clonotype was recorded a few times. The chain's CDR3 is CASSLVGWGSIREQYF. DNA of the CDR3: TGTGCCAGCAGCTTAGTTGGCTGGGGATCTATTAGGGAGCAGTACTTC. The chain joins TRBV7-8 to TRBJ2-7; D gene uncertain. The CDR3 runs 16 residues. The germline gives CDR1 SGHVS, CDR2 FQNEAQ. The V end was cut by 1 base, the J end by 7 bases, with 20 bases between. Using reference TRBV7-8 and TRBJ2-7 for the parts outside the CDR3, the full variable domain is GAGVSQSPRYKVAKRGQDVALRCDPISGHVSLFWYQQALGQGPEFLTYFQNEAQLDKSGLPSDRFFAERPEGSVSTLKIQRTQQEDSAVYLCASSLVGWGSIREQYFGPGTRLTVT.

The CDR3 sequence: CASSHTPGPTISYNEQFF. The CDR3 coding sequence is TGTGCCAGCAGCCATACTCCGGGACCCACGATATCCTACAATGAGCAGTTCTTC. The rearrangement links TRBV12-3 or TRBV12-4 to TRBJ2-1; D may be TRBD1 or TRBD2 (5 bases each). V was clipped by 6 bases and J by 1 base, with 22 bases between them. CDR3 size: 18 residues.

This clonotype was observed a few times. J is TRBJ2-1 and V is TRBV7-6; maybe TRBD1 (5 bases). This CDR3 is 15 amino acids long. Per germline, CDR1 SGHVS and CDR2 FNYEAQ. V lost 4 bases and J lost 4, with 14 bases in between. The chain's CDR3 is CASSSQDGRYNEQFF. For the CDR3, the DNA is TGTGCCAGCAGCTCACAGGATGGACGGTACAATGAGCAGTTCTTC.

This clonotype was seen only a few times. V gene TRBV20-1 combines with J gene TRBJ1-1; D call uncertain. Germline loops: CDR1 DFQATT, CDR2 SNEGSKA (reference sequence). This CDR3 comprises 14 residues. The V and J ends lost 1 base and 1 base respectively, with 10 bases between them. As DNA, the CDR3 is TGCAGTGCTAGAGGGCGGATCTCGAACACTGAAGCTTTCTTT. Translation gives CSARGRISNTEAFF.

This clonotype was picked up many times. The chain recombines TRBV4-1 with TRBJ1-1; D call uncertain. Per germline, CDR1 MGHRA and CDR2 YSYEKL. Between the trimmed V and J ends, which lost 1 base and 3 bases, there was a span of 12 bases. There are 15 residues in the CDR3. CDR3 in DNA: TGCGCCAGCAGCCAAGTCCGGCACCAAGACACTGAAGCTTTCTTT. Its protein product is CASSQVRHQDTEAFF.

This clonotype was recorded once. J is TRBJ2-7 and V is TRBV7-9, with D possibly being TRBD1 or TRBD2 (6 bases each). The germline V and J ends were trimmed by 5 bases and 5 bases, with 16 bases remaining between them. Germline V CDR1 and CDR2: SEHNR, FQNEAQ (reference sequence). This CDR3 contains 14 residues. The CDR3 reads CASSSLGGGNEQYF. The CDR3 DNA reads as TGTGCCAGCAGCAGCCTCGGGGGCGGGAACGAGCAGTACTTC.

This clonotype was found a few times. V usage is TRBV28 and J usage is TRBJ2-7, with D possibly being TRBD2 (6 bases). The CDR3 is 13 amino acids. V was clipped by 0 bases and J by 7 bases, with 10 bases between them. Germline assignment: CDR1 MDHEN and CDR2 SYDVKM. The CDR3 loop reads CASSLWREYEQYF. For the CDR3, the DNA is TGTGCCAGCAGTTTATGGCGGGAATATGAGCAGTACTTC.

The genes are TRBV20-1 and TRBJ2-1; 9 nucleotides line up with TRBD2. V lost 5 bases, J lost 8 bases, and 16 bases stayed unmatched. The CDR3 consists of 16 residues. Germline V CDR1 and CDR2: DFQATT, SNEGSKA (reference sequence). CDR3 DNA: TGCAGTGCTGAGCGGGAGGTCGGCCTCAGGGGTGATGAGCAGTTCTTC. The encoded protein is CSAEREVGLRGDEQFF.

The chain combines TRBV28 with TRBJ2-1; D ambiguous. Trimming cost V 7 bases and J 9 bases, with 22 bases left between them. Germline lookup yields CDR1 MDHEN and CDR2 SYDVKM. This CDR3 is 15 amino acids long. Written as DNA, the CDR3 is TGTGCCAGCATTCTAAGGAAAGGTTTTTGGGGTGAGCAGTTCTTC. Protein: CASILRKGFWGEQFF. The complete variable domain, with remaining parts taken from reference TRBV28 and TRBJ2-1, reads DVKVTQSSRYLVKRTGEKVFLECVQDMDHENMFWYRQDPGLGLRLIYFSYDVKMKEKGDIPEGYSVSREKKERFSLILESASTNQTSMYLCASILRKGFWGEQFFGPGTRLTVL.

This clonotype was detected many times. The CDR3 sequence: CASSSSTGPVYGYTF. The CDR3 DNA is TGTGCCAGCAGTTCTAGTACAGGGCCAGTCTATGGCTACACCTTC. J is TRBJ1-2 and V is TRBV28; D might be TRBD1 (6 bases). The CDR3 runs 15 residues. The V gene lost 4 bases and the J gene lost 4 bases, with 16 bases spanning the gap. The germline gives CDR1 MDHEN, CDR2 SYDVKM.

This clonotype was found a few times. The V and J genes are TRBV20-1 and TRBJ1-5, with a possible D match to TRBD1 (6 bases). The CDR3 spans 12 residues. Deletions cut 7 bases from V and 3 bases from J, with 10 bases between. Germline assignment: CDR1 DFQATT and CDR2 SNEGSKA (reference sequence). The CDR3 nucleotides are TGCAGTGTTGGACAGTTCAATCAGCCCCAGCATTTT. It yields the protein CSVGQFNQPQHF.

The sample holds many counts of this clonotype. This rearrangement joins TRBV6-1 to TRBJ1-5, with a tentative D call TRBD1 (5 bases). The CDR3 is 13 amino acids. The V end lost 7 bases, the J end lost 6 bases, and 13 bases lay between the germline ends. Per germline, CDR1 MNHNS and CDR2 SASEGT. CDR3 sequence: CASTQGWGQPQHF. The CDR3 coding sequence is TGTGCCAGCACCCAGGGTTGGGGTCAGCCCCAGCATTTT.

This chain uses TRBV7-8 with TRBJ2-7; 13 bases match TRBD2. The trim removed 0 bases at V and 3 bases at J, leaving 2 bases unmatched. The CDR3 sequence is 16 residues long. The germline CDR1 and CDR2 sequences are SGHVS and FQNEAQ. The CDR3 sequence is CASSLARTSGGYEQYF. The CDR3 nucleotides read TGTGCCAGCAGCTTAGCGAGGACTAGCGGGGGCTACGAGCAGTACTTC. The full variable domain, with the rest looked up from reference TRBV7-8 and TRBJ2-7, is GAGVSQSPRYKVAKRGQDVALRCDPISGHVSLFWYQQALGQGPEFLTYFQNEAQLDKSGLPSDRFFAERPEGSVSTLKIQRTQQEDSAVYLCASSLARTSGGYEQYFGPGTRLTVT.

This clonotype was picked up a small number of times. The chain recombines TRBV5-5 with TRBJ2-1, with no clear D. The CDR3 consists of 14 residues. The V end was cut by 3 bases, the J end by 0 bases, with 7 bases between. CDR1 SGHKS and CDR2 YYEKEE come from the germline V gene (reference sequence). CDR3 coding DNA: TGTGCCAGCAGCTCCATTAACTCCTACAATGAGCAGTTCTTC. Translation: CASSSINSYNEQFF.

This chain uses TRBV7-6 with TRBJ2-1; a possible D gene is TRBD2 (5 bases). Germline CDR1 and CDR2: SGHVS and FNYEAQ. V gave up 1 base and J gave up 2 bases, with 12 bases separating them. This CDR3 spans 16 amino acids. The CDR3 is CASSLVLRATYNEQFF. Here the CDR3 DNA reads TGTGCCAGCAGCTTAGTCCTGCGGGCCACCTACAATGAGCAGTTCTTC.

V gene TRBV9 combines with J gene TRBJ2-7; 7 bases agree with TRBD2. This CDR3 is 15 amino acids long. The germline CDR1 and CDR2 sequences are SGDLS and YYNGEE. Trimming cost V 0 bases and J 2 bases; bases outside gene matches: 5. The CDR3 DNA reads as TGTGCCAGCAGCGTAGTCGCTAGCGGCGCCTACGAGCAGTACTTC. It encodes CASSVVASGAYEQYF.